This entry lists 27 T cell receptor beta chains sequenced from one sample in a study of cytotoxic CD8 clonotypes in ibrutinib-treated CLL. Assay: immunoSEQ multiplex PCR; the TCRdb copy retains only in-frame clones and omits some. This sample has 110,000 to 150,000 clones, with 76% found just once. The sample here was PBMCs, taken after 24 months of ibrutinib treatment. These receptors came from a human donor with chronic lymphocytic leukemia.

The chain combines TRBV19 with TRBJ2-1, with D perhaps assigned TRBD1 or TRBD2 (5 bases each). V gave up 10 bases and J gave up 8 bases, with 18 bases separating them. Looked up from germline, CDR1 is LNHDA and CDR2 is SQIVND (reference sequence). The CDR3 sequence is 13 residues long. Here the CDR3 reads CATRDHLDDEQFF. The CDR3 region has the DNA TGTGCCACCCGGGACCACTTGGACGATGAGCAGTTCTTC. Looking up the rest from reference TRBV19 and TRBJ2-1 gives the full variable domain: DGGITQSPKYLFRKEGQNVTLSCEQNLNHDAMYWYRQDPGQGLRLIYYSQIVNDFQKGDIAEGYSVSREKKESFPLTVTSAQKNPTAFYLCATRDHLDDEQFFGPGTRLTVL.

The chain is built from TRBV9 and TRBJ1-2; 9 nucleotides line up with TRBD1. The CDR3 runs 15 residues. V lost 4 bases and J lost 2; bases outside the gene matches: 6. The germline gives CDR1 SGDLS, CDR2 YYNGEE. CDR3 coding DNA: TGTGCCAGCAGCAACCGGGACAGGGAGAACTATGGCTACACCTTC. It translates to CASSNRDRENYGYTF. Looking up the rest from reference TRBV9 and TRBJ1-2 gives the full variable domain: DSGVTQTPKHLITATGQRVTLRCSPRSGDLSVYWYQQSLDQGLQFLIQYYNGEERAKGNILERFSAQQFPDLHSELNLSSLELGDSALYFCASSNRDRENYGYTFGSGTRLTVV.

The chain employs TRBV27 and TRBJ1-2, with D unclear. V was cut by 4 bases and J by 3 bases, with 12 bases left in between. CDR3 size: 14 residues. In germline, CDR1 is MNHEY, CDR2 SMNVEV (reference sequence). This CDR3 is CASSYVGLDYGYTF. Written as DNA, the CDR3 is TGTGCCAGCAGTTACGTCGGGCTTGACTATGGCTACACCTTC.

The chain uses TRBV7-3 and TRBJ2-5, with a weak D call TRBD1 (6 bases). This CDR3 region has 13 residues. Between the trimmed V and J ends, which lost 5 bases and 5 bases, there was a span of 12 bases. CDR1 is SGHTA and CDR2 is FQGTGA in the germline V gene. CDR3 loop: CASSPGQGETQYF. In nucleotides, the CDR3 is TGTGCCAGCAGCCCCGGGCAGGGGGAGACCCAGTACTTC. Using reference TRBV7-3 and TRBJ2-5 for the parts outside the CDR3, the full variable domain is GAGVSQTPSNKVTEKGKYVELRCDPISGHTALYWYRQSLGQGPEFLIYFQGTGAADDSGLPNDRFFAVRPEGSVSTLKIQRTERGDSAVYLCASSPGQGETQYFGPGTRLLVL.

The V gene is TRBV6-1, the J gene TRBJ1-1; 8 bases are a match to TRBD1. V shed 5 bases and J 2 bases; nucleotides not matched to a gene: 7. Germline CDR1 and CDR2: MNHNS and SASEGT. This CDR3 contains 15 residues. The CDR3: CASSPRTGTNTEAFF. CDR3 bases: TGTGCCAGCAGTCCCCGGACAGGGACTAACACTGAAGCTTTCTTT.

The gene calls are TRBV19 and TRBJ2-5, with 11 positions matching TRBD2. The CDR3 runs 13 residues. Germline V gene data show CDR1 as LNHDA and CDR2 as SQIVND (reference sequence). The V and J ends lost 4 bases and 5 bases, in that order; junction bases with no gene match: 0. DNA of the CDR3: TGTGCCAGTAGTAGGACTAGCGGGGAGACCCAGTACTTC. This translates into CASSRTSGETQYF.

This chain joins TRBV6-5 and TRBJ1-1; 9 bases are shared with TRBD1. The CDR3 consists of 11 residues. Germline CDR1 is MNHEY and CDR2 is SVGAGI. The trim removed 5 bases at V and 11 bases at J, leaving 3 bases unmatched. The CDR3 sequence: CASSRDRDAFF. The DNA for the CDR3 is TGTGCCAGCAGTAGGGACAGGGACGCTTTCTTT.

This chain uses TRBV30 with TRBJ1-5; D possibly corresponds to TRBD1 (5 bases). CDR1 and CDR2 from the germline V gene are GTSNPN and SVGIG (reference sequence). The V gene lost 0 bases and the J gene lost 2 bases, with 11 bases spanning the gap. The CDR3 has 15 residues. The CDR3 reads CAWSVGGGGNQPQHF. The CDR3 nucleotides read TGTGCCTGGAGTGTGGGGGGTGGCGGCAATCAGCCCCAGCATTTT. The complete variable domain, with remaining parts taken from reference TRBV30 and TRBJ1-5, reads SQTIHQWPATLVQPVGSPLSLECTVEGTSNPNLYWYRQAAGRGLQLLFYSVGIGQISSEVPQNLSASRPQDRQFILSSKKLLLSDSGFYLCAWSVGGGGNQPQHFGDGTRLSIL.

This clone was counted many times. The genes are TRBV6-4 and TRBJ2-1; D call uncertain. CDR1 is MRHNA, CDR2 SNTAGT, per germline. The CDR3 has 16 residues. Trimming pared 2 bases from V and 5 bases from J, leaving 16 bases between. CDR3: CASSDPRPRAHNEQFF. The CDR3 coding sequence is TGTGCCAGCAGTGACCCCAGACCCCGCGCTCACAATGAGCAGTTCTTC.

This clone appeared a few times. The genes are TRBV18 and TRBJ2-7; 10 bases map to TRBD2. The CDR3 runs to 16 residues. Germline V gives CDR1 KGHSH, CDR2 LQKENI. V trimming: 1 base; J trimming: 2 bases; junction bases outside the gene matches: 5. The CDR3 spells CASSPRLAGAPYEQYF. CDR3 coding DNA: TGTGCCAGCTCACCACGGCTAGCGGGGGCACCCTACGAGCAGTACTTC.

This clone was counted only a few times. The chain combines TRBV7-2 with TRBJ2-2, with 11 positions matching TRBD2. Germline V gives CDR1 SGHTA, CDR2 FQGNSA. The V gene end was trimmed by 5 bases and the J gene end by 6 bases; junction bases not matched to a gene: 8. The CDR3 covers 16 residues. In DNA, the CDR3 is TGTGCCAGCAGCCAGACTAGCGGGGCCACCCCCGGGGAGCTGTTTTTT. Protein sequence: CASSQTSGATPGELFF.

This clone was recorded only once. The J gene is TRBJ2-3, the V gene TRBV18, with TRBD2 matching over 8 bases. V trimming: 1 base; J trimming: 0 bases; junction bases outside the gene matches: 3. The CDR3 is made up of 16 amino acids. Germline CDR1 reads KGHSH; CDR2 reads LQKENI. The CDR3 nucleotides are TGTGCCAGCTCACCACGACGGGGGGGAAGCACAGATACGCAGTATTTT. It codes for CASSPRRGGSTDTQYF.

This clone was seen once. The rearrangement joins TRBV27 to TRBJ2-2; maybe TRBD2 (6 bases). V was shortened by 5 bases and J by 6 bases, with 10 bases between the two germline ends. The germline V gene encodes CDR1 MNHEY and CDR2 SMNVEV (reference sequence). The length of the CDR3 is 13 residues. As DNA, the CDR3 is TGTGCCAGCAGTCCCAGCGGGCCCGGGGAGCTGTTTTTT. Protein product: CASSPSGPGELFF.

The chain uses TRBV7-8 and TRBJ1-1; 8 positions match TRBD1. The CDR3 extends over 14 amino acids. J was trimmed by 7 bases and V by 0 bases; bases with no gene match: 4. Looked up from germline, CDR1 is SGHVS and CDR2 is FQNEAQ. The CDR3 sequence is CASSLAQGAGEAFF. CDR3 nucleotides: TGTGCCAGCAGCTTAGCCCAGGGGGCCGGTGAAGCTTTCTTT. The entire variable domain, with the rest obtained from reference TRBV7-8 and TRBJ1-1, is as follows: GAGVSQSPRYKVAKRGQDVALRCDPISGHVSLFWYQQALGQGPEFLTYFQNEAQLDKSGLPSDRFFAERPEGSVSTLKIQRTQQEDSAVYLCASSLAQGAGEAFFGQGTRLTVV.

V is TRBV5-6 and J is TRBJ2-3; maybe TRBD2 (5 bases). This CDR3 is built from 16 residues. Germline-derived CDR1 and CDR2 are SGHDT and YYEEEE. Between the trimmed V and J ends, which lost 6 bases and 7 bases, there was a span of 24 bases. The CDR3 sequence is CASTPLEGAQTHTQYF. CDR3 DNA: TGTGCCAGCACCCCGCTCGAGGGTGCCCAAACCCATACGCAGTATTTT.

The chain joins TRBV13 to TRBJ1-1; a possible D gene is TRBD1 (5 bases). Germline V gene data show CDR1 as PRHDT and CDR2 as FYEKMQ (reference sequence). There are 13 residues in the CDR3. Deletions cut 5 bases from V and 11 bases from J, with 18 bases between. The CDR3 is CASSPRRGTGAFF. CDR3 coding DNA: TGTGCCAGCAGCCCCCGTAGGGGCACGGGGGCTTTCTTT.

The CDR3 DNA sequence: TGTGCCAGCAGCAAAAGGAGGACTAGCCCCTACAATGAGCAGTTCTTC. Protein product: CASSKRRTSPYNEQFF. The chain uses TRBV21-1 and TRBJ2-1; TRBD2, the table's D call, was not compared with the DNA. TRBV21-1 corresponds to a pseudogene. This CDR3 comprises 16 residues.

Of note for this clone: Within the sample, other DNA sequences also encode this same CDR3. This chain links TRBV30 with TRBJ1-1; D remains ambiguous. CDR1 is GTSNPN, CDR2 SVGIG, per germline (reference sequence). The CDR3 covers 11 residues. Trimming left V 0 bases short and J 6 bases short, with 5 bases between. The DNA of the CDR3 is TGTGCCTGGAGTGTCGGACCTGAAGCTTTCTTT. Encoded protein: CAWSVGPEAFF.

This sequence joins TRBV19 and TRBJ1-1; no clear D. Germline V gives CDR1 LNHDA, CDR2 SQIVND (reference sequence). V was pared by 6 bases and J by 4 bases, with 21 bases between. The CDR3 is 16 amino acids. CDR3 nucleotide sequence: TGTGCCAGTAGACGATCTGGGAGTCAGGTTGGCACTGAAGCTTTCTTT. Its protein is CASRRSGSQVGTEAFF.

The CDR3 spells CAWTQLADTQYF. The CDR3 region has the DNA TGTGCCTGGACCCAGCTGGCAGATACGCAGTATTTT. The V gene is TRBV30, the J gene TRBJ2-3, with D unclear. Trimming stripped 4 bases from V and 4 bases from J, with 9 bases between. The CDR3 contains 12 residues. CDR1 is GTSNPN and CDR2 is SVGIG in the germline V gene (reference sequence).

This clone was recorded at least ten times. CDR3 in amino acids: CAISRDRGATNEKLFF. In DNA form, the CDR3 reads TGTGCCATCAGCCGGGACAGGGGTGCCACTAATGAAAAACTGTTTTTT. V is TRBV10-3 and J is TRBJ1-4; 10 bases are a match to TRBD1. The germline gives CDR1 ENHRY, CDR2 SYGVKD. The CDR3 has 16 amino acids. With V trimmed by 6 bases and J by 2 bases, 6 bases remained unmatched.

The chain has TRBV11-3 and TRBJ2-2; D may correspond to TRBD1 or TRBD2 (6 bases each). Germline V gene data show CDR1 as SGHNT and CDR2 as YENEEA. The CDR3 extends over 14 amino acids. V was pared by 5 bases and J by 3 bases, with 10 bases between. CDR3 protein: CASSPGAYTGELFF. Here the CDR3 DNA reads TGTGCCAGCAGCCCGGGGGCATACACCGGGGAGCTGTTTTTT.

This clone was picked up a small number of times. The rearrangement uses TRBV14 and TRBJ2-3; D possibly corresponds to TRBD2 (6 bases). V was clipped by 2 bases and J by 0 bases, with 9 bases between them. The length of the CDR3 is 15 residues. Germline CDR1 is SGHDN and CDR2 is FVKESK. The CDR3 region is CASSQQRGSTDTQYF. CDR3 nucleotides: TGTGCCAGCAGCCAACAACGGGGGAGCACAGATACGCAGTATTTT.

The V call is TRBV7-6, the J call TRBJ2-5; D gene uncertain. V was trimmed by 1 base and J by 1 base, leaving 4 bases between them. Germline CDR1 is SGHVS and CDR2 is FNYEAQ. The CDR3 spans 13 residues. CDR3 in DNA: TGTGCCAGCAGCTTAGAGTTCCAAGAGACCCAGTACTTC. Protein: CASSLEFQETQYF. Complete variable domain (other parts from reference TRBV7-6 and TRBJ2-5): GAGVSQSPRYKVTKRGQDVALRCDPISGHVSLYWYRQALGQGPEFLTYFNYEAQQDKSGLPNDRFSAERPEGSISTLTIQRTEQRDSAMYRCASSLEFQETQYFGPGTRLLVL.

This chain connects TRBV7-3 to TRBJ2-2; D is perhaps TRBD2 (6 bases). CDR1 is SGHTA, CDR2 FQGTGA, per germline. The CDR3 sequence is 15 residues long. Trimming pared 2 bases from V and 4 bases from J, leaving 11 bases between. The DNA of the CDR3 is TGTGCCAGCAGCTTAGGGGGGATCGGCACCGGGGAGCTGTTTTTT. It is translated as CASSLGGIGTGELFF.

The chain carries TRBV10-3 and TRBJ2-7, with TRBD1 matching 8 bases. Germline V gene sequence: CDR1 ENHRY, CDR2 SYGVKD. The CDR3 length is 12 residues. The CDR3 sequence is CAQGANLYEQYF. The DNA for the CDR3 is TGTGCGCAGGGGGCGAATCTCTACGAGCAGTACTTC.

The V call is TRBV28, the J call TRBJ2-1; D is possibly TRBD2 (6 bases). Germline V gene data show CDR1 as MDHEN and CDR2 as SYDVKM. V gave up 7 bases and J gave up 1 base, with 8 bases separating them. The CDR3 spans 13 residues. The CDR3 coding sequence is TGTGCCAGCACAGGGAGGTCCTACAATGAGCAGTTCTTC. Translated: CASTGRSYNEQFF.